The 18 T cell receptor beta chains reported below all come from one sample, sequenced in a study of T cells in Graves' hyperthyroidism and ophthalmopathy. Amplification of TCR beta CDR3 regions was performed using RNA transcripts as template. An initial round of RT-PCR targeting the TCR CDR3 relied on the HTBI primer set. TCRdb re-called the multiplex PCR reads through MiXCR, storing one row per CDR3 protein. The sample lists about 500,000 distinct CDR3 sequences, about 16% occurring once. Sequences were obtained from blood. Receptor source: a woman in her twenties or thirties with Graves' ophthalmopathy.

There are many counts of this clonotype. The chain recombines TRBV5-8 with TRBJ2-7, with no clear D. V was clipped by 4 bases and J by 2 bases, with 13 bases between them. The CDR3 totals 14 residues. Germline CDR1 reads SGHTS; CDR2 reads YDEGEE. CDR3 in amino acids: CASSPYKGAYEQYF. CDR3 in DNA: TGTGCCAGCAGCCCTTATAAGGGCGCCTACGAGCAGTACTTC.

The chain carries TRBV12-3 or TRBV12-4 and TRBJ2-5; D is unresolved. Between the trimmed V and J ends, which lost 3 bases and 2 bases, there was a span of 10 bases. There are 14 residues in the CDR3. CDR3 sequence: CASSFSLKQETQYF. DNA for the CDR3: TGTGCCAGCAGTTTTTCACTTAAACAAGAGACCCAGTACTTC.

This clonotype appeared many times. The rearrangement uses TRBV12-3 or TRBV12-4 and TRBJ1-6, with D perhaps matching TRBD1 (6 bases). CDR3 length equals 14 residues. Trimming stripped 6 bases from V and 5 bases from J, with 11 bases between. This CDR3 is CASSGTLNNSPLHF. In DNA, the CDR3 is TGTGCCAGCAGCGGGACATTAAATAATTCACCCCTCCACTTT.

This clonotype has a handful of counts. This chain links TRBV5-4 with TRBJ2-7; the D gene is possibly TRBD2 (5 bases). V was clipped by 2 bases and J by 2 bases, with 14 bases between them. The CDR3 covers 15 residues. CDR1 is SGHNT and CDR2 is YYREEE in the germline V gene (reference sequence). The CDR3 sequence: CASSLRGPSTYEQYF. CDR3 bases: TGTGCCAGCAGCTTACGCGGGCCTTCGACCTACGAGCAGTACTTC.

The chain uses TRBV6-1 and TRBJ2-1, with 8 bases lining up with TRBD2. The CDR3 is 14 residues long. With 6 bases clipped from V and 9 bases from J, the junction kept 10 bases outside the gene matches. Germline V gives CDR1 MNHNS, CDR2 SASEGT. CDR3 sequence (DNA): TGTGCCAGCAGAGAAAGCGGGAGCTTTGGTGAGCAGTTCTTC. It encodes CASRESGSFGEQFF.

This clonotype appeared many times. DNA of the CDR3: TGTGCCAGCACCATCGACAGGGGCGAAAAACTGTTTTTT. Translation: CASTIDRGEKLFF. The chain recombines TRBV12-3 or TRBV12-4 with TRBJ1-4; TRBD1 matches at 8 bases. The CDR3 consists of 13 residues. The junction had 6 bases not matched to a gene; V was cut back by 7 bases and J by 8 bases.

A few counts support this clonotype. In nucleotides, the CDR3 is TGTGCCATCAGTGGACCCACTGGGGTTTGGAACAATGAGCAGTTCTTC. Translation: CAISGPTGVWNNEQFF. The rearrangement joins TRBV10-3 to TRBJ2-1; D is undetermined. This CDR3 spans 16 amino acids. Trimming removed 4 bases from V and 5 bases from J, with 18 bases in between. Germline lookup yields CDR1 ENHRY and CDR2 SYGVKD.

This clonotype has ten or more counts. The chain is built from TRBV20-1 and TRBJ2-1; 8 bases align to TRBD2. Germline V CDR1 and CDR2: DFQATT, SNEGSKA (reference sequence). The CDR3 is 14 residues long. Losses at the gene ends were 7 bases for V and 8 bases for J; bases not matched to a gene: 13. The chain's CDR3 is CSGQREPSGYEQFF. The CDR3 coding sequence is TGCAGTGGCCAGCGGGAGCCCTCCGGGTATGAGCAGTTCTTC.

This clonotype appeared many times. For the CDR3, the DNA is TGTGCCAGCAGTTTGATTTATGAGCAGTTCTTC. Residues: CASSLIYEQFF. The genes are TRBV6-2 or TRBV6-3 and TRBJ2-1; no definite D call. Germline V gene data show CDR1 as MNHEY and CDR2 as SVGEGT. V lost 4 bases, J lost 8 bases, and 6 bases lay in between. This CDR3 comprises 11 residues.

V usage is TRBV6-1 and J usage is TRBJ1-5; TRBD1 is a possible D gene (6 bases). Trimming cost V 5 bases and J 2 bases, with 16 bases left between them. There are 16 residues in the CDR3. Germline values: CDR1 MNHNS, CDR2 SASEGT. CDR3 protein: CASSPVRGHGNQPQHF. The CDR3 nucleotides read TGTGCCAGCAGTCCCGTCCGGGGGCATGGCAATCAGCCCCAGCATTTT.

The rearrangement links TRBV28 to TRBJ2-3; D call uncertain. Looked up from germline, CDR1 is MDHEN and CDR2 is SYDVKM. The CDR3 spans 15 residues. With 4 bases removed from V and 4 bases from J, the gap between germline ends came to 15 bases. The CDR3 bases are TGTGCCAGCAGTTCAAGAGACATAGGTGCAGATACGCAGTATTTT. Protein sequence: CASSSRDIGADTQYF.

The rearrangement links TRBV6-9 to TRBJ1-5; a possible D gene is TRBD1 (5 bases). Germline V gives CDR1 MNHGY, CDR2 SVAAGI. Trimming stripped 3 bases from V and 0 bases from J, with 12 bases between. CDR3 length: 16 amino acids. The CDR3 DNA reads as TGTGCCAGCAGTTACGGGGGACTGACTAGCAATCAGCCCCAGCATTTT. Translated: CASSYGGLTSNQPQHF.

This clonotype was picked up a small number of times. V usage is TRBV12-3 or TRBV12-4 and J usage is TRBJ2-1; 12 positions match TRBD2. J gave up 9 bases and V 5 bases, and 5 bases lay outside the gene matches. This CDR3 is 14 amino acids long. The chain's CDR3 is CASSRLAGEGEQFF. CDR3 DNA sequence: TGTGCCAGCAGTCGACTAGCGGGAGAGGGTGAGCAGTTCTTC.

The V gene is TRBV29-1, the J gene TRBJ1-1; the D gene is possibly TRBD1 (6 bases). V shed 8 bases and J shed 0 bases, with 16 bases lying between them. The CDR3 runs 14 residues. CDR1 and CDR2 from the germline V gene are SQVTM and ANQGSEA. CDR3 amino acids: CSSRTGTMNTEAFF. The CDR3 bases are TGCAGCTCCCGTACAGGGACGATGAACACTGAAGCTTTCTTT.

In its sample, this clonotype was seen many times. The chain employs TRBV7-8 and TRBJ1-5; D might be TRBD1 (5 bases). This CDR3 has 16 amino acids. V lost 0 bases and J lost 6, with 15 bases in between. Germline lookup yields CDR1 SGHVS and CDR2 FQNEAQ. CDR3 loop: CASSLATAGSLQPQHF. The CDR3 bases are TGTGCCAGCAGCTTAGCGACAGCGGGGTCCCTTCAGCCCCAGCATTTT.

This clonotype appeared many times. V gene TRBV10-3 combines with J gene TRBJ1-1; D ambiguous. Between the trimmed V and J ends, which lost 8 bases and 3 bases, there was a span of 7 bases. This CDR3 is built from 11 residues. Germline CDR1 and CDR2: ENHRY and SYGVKD. This CDR3 reads CAISRDTEAFF. CDR3 coding DNA: TGTGCCATCTCGAGGGACACTGAAGCTTTCTTT.

This clonotype came up many times. The chain combines TRBV28 with TRBJ1-2; D possibly corresponds to TRBD1 (6 bases). The CDR3 runs 13 residues. Trimming pared 3 bases from V and 8 bases from J, leaving 13 bases between. CDR1 and CDR2 from the germline V gene are MDHEN and SYDVKM. CDR3 nucleotide sequence: TGTGCCAGCAGTTTCCTGGCAGGGGCCGGCTACACCTTC. Its protein product is CASSFLAGAGYTF.

This clonotype has a handful of counts. The chain employs TRBV19 and TRBJ2-1, with a tentative D call TRBD1 (6 bases). V lost 7 bases, J lost 10 bases, and 23 bases lay in between. This CDR3 has 15 residues. The germline V gene has CDR1 LNHDA and CDR2 SQIVND (reference sequence). The CDR3, as DNA: TGTGCCAGTAAGTCGTCTGAGCGGCCTCAGGGGGAGCAGTTCTTC. As protein: CASKSSERPQGEQFF.